The clone carrying this T cell receptor beta chain occurred many times. Its antigen is unknown. This record belongs to a study of T cell repertoires in cytomegalovirus infection. Across the study: Indications of both CMV infection and matching HLA type were provided by public TCR beta signatures. Study results and limitations: HLA-C-restricted, CMV-specific TCR beta clonotypes were dominant ex vivo. Identification of carriers of CMV plus the relevant HLA was achieved through cumulative public TCR beta family frequency.

Each CDR3 protein gets one entry after TCRdb re-called the reads with MiXCR. The data show about 180,000 distinct CDR3 sequences, with around an eighth seen just once and around 27% held by the top ten. Trimming removed 6 bases from V and 7 bases from J; junction bases left unmatched: 8. This CDR3 region has 15 residues. CDR1 and CDR2 from the germline V gene are SEHNR and FQNEAQ (reference sequence). Sequenced input: PBMCs. This rearrangement joins TRBV7-9 to TRBJ2-1, with TRBD2 matching 11 bases. This sequence was found in a human donor in good health (CMV status not recorded). Some clones in this sample may be carry-over from other donors' samples. The CDR3 nucleotides read TGTGCCAGCAGGGAAACTAGCGGGAGAGTAAATGAGCAGTTCTTC. This gives the protein CASRETSGRVNEQFF.